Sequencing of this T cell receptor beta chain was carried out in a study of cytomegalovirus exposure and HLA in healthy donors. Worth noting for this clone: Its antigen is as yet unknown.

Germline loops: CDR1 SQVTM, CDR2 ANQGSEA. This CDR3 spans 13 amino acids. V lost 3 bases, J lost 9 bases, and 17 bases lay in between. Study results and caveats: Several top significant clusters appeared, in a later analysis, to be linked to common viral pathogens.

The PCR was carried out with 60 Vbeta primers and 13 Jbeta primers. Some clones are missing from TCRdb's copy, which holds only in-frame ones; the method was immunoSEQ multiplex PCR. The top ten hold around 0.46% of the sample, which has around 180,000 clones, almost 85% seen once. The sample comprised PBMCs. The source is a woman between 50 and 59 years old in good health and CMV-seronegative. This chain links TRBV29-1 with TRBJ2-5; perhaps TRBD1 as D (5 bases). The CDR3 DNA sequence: TGCAGCGTTGATCGGGCGGAAAAAGGGGCCCAGTACTTC. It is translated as CSVDRAEKGAQYF.